This T cell receptor (beta chain) is drawn from a study of early T cells in non-severe SARS-CoV-2 infection. Broader study findings: Clonotype matching in VDJdb favored anti-spike CD8 responses and did not capture private and CD4 specificities.

Unique molecular identifiers tagged individual cDNA molecules. MiXCR was run by TCRdb on the 5' RACE reads, yielding one entry per CDR3 protein. The table lists tens of thousands of distinct CDR3 sequences, roughly 15% of them singletons. V lost 1 base to trimming and J lost 0 bases, with 14 bases between them. Per the germline V gene, CDR1 is MGHRA and CDR2 is YSYEKL. CDR3 size: 17 residues. Notes on this clonotype: Its antigen is still unknown.

The chain has TRBV4-1 and TRBJ2-3; D is uncertain. Here the sequenced sample was whole blood, taken at baseline. The clonotype was recovered from an adult who was a healthcare worker with PCR-confirmed SARS-CoV-2 infection or an uninfected control (not recorded which). The DNA for the CDR3 is TGCGCCAGCAGCCAAGGACCTTCTTTGGGTAGCACAGATACGCAGTATTTT. It encodes CASSQGPSLGSTDTQYF.